This T cell receptor (beta chain) was recorded in a study of neoadjuvant anti-PD-1 for oral cavity cancer. V shed 6 bases and J 7 bases; nucleotides not matched to a gene: 8. The CDR3 consists of 14 residues. Germline V gene lookup returns CDR1 ENHRY and CDR2 SYGVKD. This clone showed up just a few times. The antigen remains unidentified. Study-level results: With a few patients per group, TCR findings need larger cohorts.

Sequencing used immunoSEQ multiplex PCR; TCRdb keeps in-frame clones, though not all of them. The sample has 30,000 to 35,000 clones, 87% seen once; the top ten hold about 4%. The gene calls are TRBV10-3 and TRBJ1-5; TRBD1 aligns across 8 bases. The sample consisted of PBMCs, taken before nivolumab (anti-PD-1) treatment. The source of this sequence is a person aged 35-80 years with oral cavity squamous cell carcinoma. CDR3 sequence reads: CAISSGGDTQPQHF. CDR3 nucleotides: TGTGCCATCAGCTCAGGGGGCGATACCCAGCCCCAGCATTTT.